This T cell receptor (beta chain) was recorded in a study of T cell responses to AZD1222 COVID-19 vaccine. Profiling relied on immunoSEQ multiplex PCR, and the TCRdb table lists in-frame clones only, not all of them. The repertoire has a few hundred thousand clones, approximately 95% of them found once; the top ten carry approximately 0.52%. The germline gives CDR1 SGHAT, CDR2 FQDESV (reference sequence). V gave up 5 bases and J gave up 0 bases; unmatched junction bases: 4. The CDR3 is made up of 16 amino acids. Findings of the study overall: Donors were largely white British and mainly female; clonal diversity was possibly underestimated. Repertoires were obtained solely post-peak T cell response.

This clone has just a few counts. No antigen is known for it. The source is an adult in good health. The sequenced sample was peripheral blood, obtained on day 0 of AZD1222 vaccination. The J gene is TRBJ1-6, the V gene TRBV11-1; 7 bases match TRBD1. This chain's CDR3 is CASSQGGSSYNSPLHF. The DNA for the CDR3 is TGTGCCAGCAGCCAGGGGGGCTCCTCCTATAATTCACCCCTCCACTTT.